The rows below give T cell receptor beta chains drawn from one sample of a study of T-cell memory formation after mild COVID-19. TCRdb fed the 5' RACE reads into MiXCR, producing one record per CDR3 protein. This table holds some 150,000 distinct CDR3 sequences, roughly 21% found once. Sequenced: PBMCs or a T cell subset sorted from them (not recorded which). The receptors originated from an adult woman who had mild COVID-19 (a few samples of this study predate the infection). Cell type and time point are not known. Each CDR3 is given with its conserved first and last residue. Each record gives: V gene, clone size, D gene, J gene, CDR3 DNA, CDR3 protein. D genes are given only for firm matches. Not every row has a clone size; where given, it reads once, few, many or a size class.

>TRBV7-3|many|TRBD2|TRBJ2-3
TGTGCCAGCAGCTTACGGACTAGCGGGAGGGGAGGAGATACGCAGTATTTT
CASSLRTSGRGGDTQYF
>TRBV12-3/TRBV12-4|few|NA|TRBJ2-7
TGTGCCAGCAGCCCATTCGGGGATATGGAGCAGTACTTC
CASSPFGDMEQYF
>TRBV2|many|NA|TRBJ2-3
TGTGCCAGCATAAGGTCGCGGAGCGGAATAAGCACAGATACGCAGTATTTT
CASIRSRSGISTDTQYF
>TRBV3-1|NA|TRBD1|TRBJ1-6
TGTGCCAGCAGCCAAGAGACAGGGTCCGCACCCCTCCACTTT
CASSQETGSAPLHF
>TRBV19|NA|NA|TRBJ1-1
TGTGCCAGTGTGGCGGGTACGGAAACTGAAGCTTTCTTT
CASVAGTETEAFF
>TRBV7-2|few|TRBD2|TRBJ2-1
TGTGCCAGCAGCCTCGTGACTAGCGGCAATGAGCAGTTCTTC
CASSLVTSGNEQFF
>TRBV3-1|few|TRBD2|TRBJ2-7
TGTGCCAGCAGCCGGTCTAGCGGCAACTACGAGCAGTACTTC
CASSRSSGNYEQYF
>TRBV7-8|NA|NA|TRBJ2-2
TGTGCCAGCAGCTTAACACTGTTGGGGGAGCTGTTTTTT
CASSLTLLGELFF
>TRBV24-1|few|NA|TRBJ2-7
TGTGCCACCAGTGAACGCGGCTACGAGCAGTACTTC
CATSERGYEQYF
>TRBV18|NA|NA|TRBJ2-7
TGTGCCAGCTCACCGTCTAGAGGGGACGAGCAGTACTTC
CASSPSRGDEQYF
>TRBV20-1|few|TRBD2|TRBJ2-3
TGCAGTGCTAGAAGGGGACTAGCGGGCTATACGCAGTATTTT
CSARRGLAGYTQYF
>TRBV7-9|NA|NA|TRBJ2-2
TGTGCCAGCACCCTCACGACTTCGAACACCGGGGAGCTGTTTTTT
CASTLTTSNTGELFF
>TRBV7-9|few|NA|TRBJ2-5
TGTGCCAGCAGCGCCCCTCCCCGGGACACCGAAGAGACCCAGTACTTC
CASSAPPRDTEETQYF
>TRBV5-1|NA|TRBD1|TRBJ2-4
TGCGCCAGCAGTCCGGGACAGGGCCAAAACATTCAGTACTTC
CASSPGQGQNIQYF
>TRBV9|NA|NA|TRBJ1-2
TGTGCCAGCAGCGTATCCCCCCAGGGTCCTGGCTACACCTTC
CASSVSPQGPGYTF
>TRBV7-9|NA|NA|TRBJ2-7
TGTGCCAGCAGCTCCCAAGTAGCCCCCTACGAGCAGTACTTC
CASSSQVAPYEQYF
>TRBV6-5|NA|TRBD1|TRBJ2-3
TGTGCCAGCAGTTCCCCCCACCTGGGGACAGGGTATAGGACAGATACGCAGTATTTT
CASSSPHLGTGYRTDTQYF
>TRBV11-2|few|TRBD2|TRBJ2-7
TGTGCCAGCAGCTACCGACTAGCGGGACCCTACGAGCAGTACTTC
CASSYRLAGPYEQYF
>TRBV12-3/TRBV12-4|few|TRBD1|TRBJ2-2
TGTGCCAGCAGTTTTACAGGGGCGAACACCGGGGAGCTGTTTTTT
CASSFTGANTGELFF
>TRBV7-9|NA|TRBD2|TRBJ2-1
TGTGCCAGCAGCTTAGTCGCGGGAGGCGGATCCGACAATGAGCAGTTCTTC
CASSLVAGGGSDNEQFF
>TRBV12-3/TRBV12-4|many|TRBD1|TRBJ2-5
TGTGCCAGCTCTCCATGGGGCAGGGGGCAGTTTCAAGAGACCCAGTACTTC
CASSPWGRGQFQETQYF
>TRBV12-3/TRBV12-4|few|NA|TRBJ2-7
TGTGCCAGCACCCCACCGGGACAAAACTCCGCCGAGCAGTACTTC
CASTPPGQNSAEQYF
>TRBV25-1|NA|NA|TRBJ2-7
TGTGCCAGCAGTGCCTCGCAGGTGGGAGAGCAGTACTTC
CASSASQVGEQYF
>TRBV20-1|NA|NA|TRBJ2-2
TGCAGTGCTAGCGGGCCCGTCACCGGGGAGCTGTTTTTT
CSASGPVTGELFF
>TRBV11-2|many|TRBD1|TRBJ1-2
TGTGCCAGCAGCTTAGACGGGACAGGGATCTATGGCTACACCTTC
CASSLDGTGIYGYTF
>TRBV12-3/TRBV12-4|few|TRBD1|TRBJ1-2
TGTGCCAGCAGTCCCTTTGGACAGGGGCACTATGGCTACACCTTC
CASSPFGQGHYGYTF
>TRBV3-1|NA|TRBD1|TRBJ2-7
TGTGCCAGCAGCCAAGGGCAGGGGGCACCGTACTTC
CASSQGQGAPYF
>TRBV5-1|NA|NA|TRBJ2-7
TGCGCCAGCAGCCCTCTTACCGCTAATGGAGGCGAGCAGTACTTC
CASSPLTANGGEQYF
>TRBV6-5|NA|NA|TRBJ1-4
TGTGCCAGCAGTTACTCACGGGGGAGGTCTAATGAAAAACTGTTTTTT
CASSYSRGRSNEKLFF
>TRBV20-1|NA|TRBD1|TRBJ1-2
TGCAGTGCTAGCGTTGGACAGGGGGCTAAAGGCTACACCTTC
CSASVGQGAKGYTF
>TRBV20-1|NA|TRBD1|TRBJ2-2
TGCAGTGCTAGAGAGACAGGGGGCTTCGCGAACACCGGGGAGCTGTTTTTT
CSARETGGFANTGELFF
>TRBV7-2|few|NA|TRBJ2-7
TGTGCCAGCAGCTTAGTCTCCGAGCAGTACTTC
CASSLVSEQYF
>TRBV5-1|NA|NA|TRBJ2-1
TGCGCCAGCAGCAATCCTCTGGGCTCTCGGAATGAGCAGTTCTTC
CASSNPLGSRNEQFF
>TRBV6-6|NA|TRBD2|TRBJ2-1
TGTGACAGCAGTCAGGTAGCGGGGAGCTCCTACAATGAGCAGTTCTTC
CDSSQVAGSSYNEQFF
>TRBV5-6|NA|TRBD2|TRBJ2-3
TGTGCCAGCAGCTTGGAGTTACTAGCGGGAGCAGATACGCAGTATTTT
CASSLELLAGADTQYF